Below are 26 T cell receptor beta chains sequenced from a single sample in a study of beta chain features in type 1 diabetes (dated by TCRdb to the late 2010s). On the study overall, not on this receptor specifically: Type 1 diabetes patients showed a moderate but significant shortening of TCRB CDR3 length in all four CD4+ subsets.

Their specific antigens are unknown. Receptors were amplified or captured by the immunoSEQ multiplex PCR assay. The High Capacity cDNA Reverse Transcription Kit was used to reverse transcribe all of the isolated RNA, meaning that expressed TCRB transcripts were what got sequenced. TCRdb retrieved this table from immuneACCESS and kept in-frame rearrangements only. Not all clones are present; in checked studies, unresolved V genes account for under half, and no reason is known for the remainder. Across this sample there are about 740,000 clones, with about an eighth seen only once. Approximately 0.021% of the sample belongs to the ten largest clones. The specimen was naive CD4+ T cells from blood. Sample cell subset or site, as interpreted from the label and publication: true naive CD4+ T cells. The receptors were sampled from a man younger than 35 with type 1 diabetes.

Notes on this clone: Different DNA sequences within this sample yield the same CDR3. The chain is built from TRBV5-1 and TRBJ2-5, with TRBD2 matching 10 bases. CDR3 length: 15 amino acids. Germline V gene lookup returns CDR1 SGHRS and CDR2 YFSETQ. V was clipped by 4 bases and J by 1 base; unmatched bases: 4. This CDR3 reads CASSPTSGVQETQYF. DNA of the CDR3: TGCGCCAGCAGCCCAACTAGCGGGGTCCAAGAGACCCAGTACTTC.

The V and J genes are TRBV19 and TRBJ2-2; D unresolved. The CDR3 sequence is 12 residues long. CDR1 and CDR2 (germline): LNHDA, SQIVND (reference sequence). V shed 7 bases and J shed 4 bases, with 7 bases lying between them. CDR3 DNA: TGTGCCAGTAATTCCGTCACCGGGGAGCTGTTTTTT. It is translated as CASNSVTGELFF.

The chain combines TRBV30 with TRBJ2-3; D call uncertain. V was shortened by 6 bases and J by 0 bases, with 13 bases between the two germline ends. The germline CDR1 and CDR2 sequences are GTSNPN and SVGIG (reference sequence). The length of the CDR3 is 14 residues. CDR3 coding DNA: TGTGCCTGCCAAAGATCGACCAGCACAGATACGCAGTATTTT. It encodes CACQRSTSTDTQYF. Complete variable domain (other parts from reference TRBV30 and TRBJ2-3): SQTIHQWPATLVQPVGSPLSLECTVEGTSNPNLYWYRQAAGRGLQLLFYSVGIGQISSEVPQNLSASRPQDRQFILSSKKLLLSDSGFYLCACQRSTSTDTQYFGPGTRLTVL.

This clone was seen only a few times. The V and J genes are TRBV28 and TRBJ2-1; 11 bases line up with TRBD2. Germline V CDR1 and CDR2: MDHEN, SYDVKM. V shed 3 bases, J shed 9 bases, and the junction held 7 bases outside the gene matches. The CDR3 spans 15 residues. The CDR3 sequence is CASSLASGGRGEQFF. DNA of the CDR3: TGTGCCAGCAGTTTGGCTAGCGGGGGGCGAGGTGAGCAGTTCTTC. The full variable domain, rest sourced from reference TRBV28 and TRBJ2-1, is DVKVTQSSRYLVKRTGEKVFLECVQDMDHENMFWYRQDPGLGLRLIYFSYDVKMKEKGDIPEGYSVSREKKERFSLILESASTNQTSMYLCASSLASGGRGEQFFGPGTRLTVL.

This clone showed up just a few times. The chain employs TRBV4-1 and TRBJ2-1; 11 bases map to TRBD2. The V gene's germline CDR1 is MGHRA and CDR2 YSYEKL. Germline trimming cut 3 bases from V and 4 bases from J; bases unmatched to any gene: 5. This CDR3 spans 16 amino acids. The CDR3 protein is CASSQNLAGGYNEQFF. The DNA for the CDR3 is TGCGCCAGCAGCCAGAACCTAGCGGGGGGTTACAATGAGCAGTTCTTC.

Note on this clone: A much larger clone differs by one base, so this may be a read error. Different DNA sequences within this sample yield the same CDR3. This chain connects TRBV11-3 to TRBJ2-2, with D unclear. The germline CDR1 and CDR2 sequences are SGHNT and YENEEA. CDR3 length equals 12 residues. V was pared by 0 bases and J by 4 bases, with 0 bases between. CDR3 protein: CASSLDTGELFF. CDR3 coding DNA: TGTGCCAGCAGCTTAGACACCGGGGAGCTGTTTTTT.

The chain is built from TRBV5-4 and TRBJ2-1; 10 nucleotides align to TRBD2. The germline gives CDR1 SGHNT, CDR2 YYREEE (reference sequence). The CDR3 contains 15 residues. Trimming cost V 1 base and J 10 bases; bases outside gene matches: 8. The CDR3 is CASSLIAGGKTEQFF. CDR3 nucleotides: TGTGCCAGCAGCTTGATAGCGGGGGGTAAAACAGAGCAGTTCTTC.

This clone was detected only a few times. The chain combines TRBV5-8 with TRBJ2-1, with D possibly matching TRBD1 (5 bases). Trimming took 7 bases from V and 1 from J, leaving 12 bases between them. The CDR3 is 14 residues long. The germline gives CDR1 SGHTS, CDR2 YDEGEE. For the CDR3, the DNA is TGTGCCAGCTTGTGGGGCCCTTCCTACAATGAGCAGTTCTTC. Translation: CASLWGPSYNEQFF.

This chain links TRBV4-1 with TRBJ2-6, with a possible D match to TRBD1 (6 bases). Between the trimmed V and J ends, which lost 1 base and 0 bases, there was a span of 7 bases. The CDR3 has 16 amino acids. Germline V lookup: CDR1 MGHRA, CDR2 YSYEKL. The CDR3 bases are TGCGCCAGCAGCCAAGGGACAGTCTCTGGGGCCAACGTCCTGACTTTC. Amino acid sequence: CASSQGTVSGANVLTF.

CDR3 nucleotides: TGTGCCAGCAGCTTGCGGACAGGGGGCCCCTACGAGCAGTACTTC. It encodes CASSLRTGGPYEQYF. The chain is built from TRBV5-4 and TRBJ2-7; 11 nucleotides line up with TRBD1. With V trimmed by 1 base and J by 2 bases, 2 bases remained unmatched. This CDR3 has 15 residues. From germline, CDR1 is SGHNT and CDR2 YYREEE (reference sequence).

The V and J genes are TRBV28 and TRBJ2-1; 8 nucleotides agree with TRBD1. The CDR3 runs 15 residues. V shed 5 bases, J shed 0 bases, and the junction held 3 bases outside the gene matches. Germline values: CDR1 MDHEN, CDR2 SYDVKM. The CDR3 sequence is CASSAQGASYNEQFF. Here the CDR3 DNA reads TGTGCCAGCAGTGCGCAGGGGGCCTCCTACAATGAGCAGTTCTTC.

The CDR3 here is CASSPSGSVNEKLFF. Written as DNA, the CDR3 is TGTGCCAGCAGCCCCTCGGGATCCGTTAATGAAAAACTGTTTTTT. This chain joins TRBV7-6 and TRBJ1-4; D is unclear. Per the germline V gene, CDR1 is SGHVS and CDR2 is FNYEAQ. The V end lost 5 bases, the J end lost 4 bases, and 14 bases lay between the germline ends. CDR3 length: 15 amino acids.

As to this clone: Other DNA sequences from this sample encode an identical CDR3 as well. V is TRBV5-1 and J is TRBJ2-3, with TRBD1 as a possible D gene (5 bases). CDR3 length: 14 residues. Germline V gives CDR1 SGHRS, CDR2 YFSETQ. Trimming cost V 0 bases and J 4 bases, with 9 bases left between them. The CDR3 region has the DNA TGCGCCAGCAGCTTGGTCCAGGGCCCAGATACGCAGTATTTT. This gives the protein CASSLVQGPDTQYF.

The J gene is TRBJ1-2, the V gene TRBV30; 7 bases agree with TRBD1. The CDR3 consists of 15 residues. Germline-derived CDR1 and CDR2 are GTSNPN and SVGIG (reference sequence). Trimming took 4 bases from V and 4 from J; bases not matched to a gene: 12. CDR3 in DNA: TGTGCCTGGACCCTCCCAGGGGGGCATACCTATGGCTACACCTTC. This codes for CAWTLPGGHTYGYTF. Full variable domain (missing parts from reference TRBV30 and TRBJ1-2): SQTIHQWPATLVQPVGSPLSLECTVEGTSNPNLYWYRQAAGRGLQLLFYSVGIGQISSEVPQNLSASRPQDRQFILSSKKLLLSDSGFYLCAWTLPGGHTYGYTFGSGTRLTVV.

This clone was counted only a few times. The J gene is TRBJ1-6, the V gene TRBV10-3, with D uncertain. Germline V gene data show CDR1 as ENHRY and CDR2 as SYGVKD. CDR3 length: 13 amino acids. Trimming left V 0 bases short and J 9 bases short, with 6 bases between. In DNA, the CDR3 is TGTGCCATCAGTGAGTCGGAGGGTTCACCCCTCCACTTT. Protein product: CAISESEGSPLHF.

This clone was found a few times. The chain recombines TRBV9 with TRBJ1-6; tentatively, D is TRBD1 (5 bases). CDR1 and CDR2 (germline): SGDLS, YYNGEE. The CDR3 length is 15 residues. Between the trimmed V and J ends, which lost 0 bases and 8 bases, there was a span of 12 bases. CDR3 coding DNA: TGTGCCAGCAGCGTAGCGGGGGAAGGTGATTCACCCCTCCACTTT. Encoded protein: CASSVAGEGDSPLHF. Together with reference TRBV9 and TRBJ1-6, the CDR3 gives the full variable domain: DSGVTQTPKHLITATGQRVTLRCSPRSGDLSVYWYQQSLDQGLQFLIQYYNGEERAKGNILERFSAQQFPDLHSELNLSSLELGDSALYFCASSVAGEGDSPLHFGNGTRLTVT.

This chain links TRBV4-1 with TRBJ2-7; D is possibly TRBD1 or TRBD2 (6 bases each). The CDR3 length is 14 residues. The V and J ends lost 6 bases and 6 bases respectively, with 18 bases between them. Germline loops: CDR1 MGHRA, CDR2 YSYEKL. This CDR3 reads CASRTGAPNGEQYF. In DNA form, the CDR3 reads TGCGCCAGCAGGACGGGGGCCCCTAATGGCGAGCAGTACTTC.

This clone was counted between two and nine times. The gene calls are TRBV5-1 and TRBJ2-1, with 10 bases identical to TRBD2. J was trimmed by 8 bases and V by 2 bases; bases with no gene match: 4. Per the germline V gene, CDR1 is SGHRS and CDR2 is YFSETQ. The CDR3 runs 14 residues. CDR3 bases: TGCGCCAGCAGCTTTAGCGGGGGGATCGATGAGCAGTTCTTC. It specifies CASSFSGGIDEQFF.

The V and J genes are TRBV7-2 and TRBJ2-1, with 11 bases fitting TRBD2. Looked up from germline, CDR1 is SGHTA and CDR2 is FQGNSA. J lost 4 bases, V lost 5 bases, and 7 bases had no gene match. CDR3 size: 16 residues. CDR3 sequence: CASSPTLAGGYNEQFF. The CDR3, as DNA: TGTGCCAGCAGCCCGACCCTAGCGGGGGGATACAATGAGCAGTTCTTC.

This clone was counted between two and nine times. The V gene is TRBV10-3, the J gene TRBJ1-2, with TRBD1 identical over 8 bases. Germline CDR1 reads ENHRY; CDR2 reads SYGVKD. Losses at the gene ends were 6 bases for V and 5 bases for J; bases not matched to a gene: 8. This CDR3 has 14 amino acids. DNA for the CDR3: TGTGCCATCAGGCCGGGGACAGGACTTTATGGCTACACCTTC. Protein product: CAIRPGTGLYGYTF.

This clone was seen a few times. The gene calls are TRBV5-1 and TRBJ2-5; D remains ambiguous. CDR1 is SGHRS and CDR2 is YFSETQ in the germline V gene. The length of the CDR3 is 13 residues. The V end lost 3 bases, the J end lost 5 bases, and 11 bases lay between the germline ends. The CDR3 here is CASSSRSTETQYF. The CDR3 bases are TGCGCCAGCAGCTCAAGATCTACGGAGACCCAGTACTTC.

This clone was seen only a few times. The chain is built from TRBV18 and TRBJ1-2; possibly TRBD1 for D (5 bases). CDR1 is KGHSH, CDR2 LQKENI, per germline. The CDR3 sequence is 15 residues long. The V end was cut by 3 bases, the J end by 3 bases, with 14 bases between. The CDR3 bases are TGTGCCAGCTCACCCACCGCAGGGAATGACTATGGCTACACCTTC. This encodes CASSPTAGNDYGYTF. Full variable domain (rest looked up from reference TRBV18 and TRBJ1-2): NAGVMQNPRHLVRRRGQEARLRCSPMKGHSHVYWYRQLPEEGLKFMVYLQKENIIDESGMPKERFSAEFPKEGPSILRIQQVVRGDSAAYFCASSPTAGNDYGYTFGSGTRLTVV.

This clone was seen more than once but under ten times. The rearrangement links TRBV4-2 to TRBJ1-6, with TRBD1 matching 10 bases. The germline V gene has CDR1 LGHNA and CDR2 YNFKEQ. J lost 7 bases, V lost 5 bases, and 8 bases had no gene match. The CDR3 runs 16 residues. The CDR3 loop is CASSTSGQGMNSPLHF. CDR3 bases: TGTGCCAGCAGCACGTCGGGACAGGGGATGAATTCACCCCTCCACTTT.

This clone was counted a few times. V gene TRBV7-2 combines with J gene TRBJ2-5; perhaps TRBD2 as D (5 bases). The CDR3 has 12 residues. Germline-derived CDR1 and CDR2 are SGHTA and FQGNSA. Between the trimmed V and J ends, which lost 2 bases and 5 bases, there was a span of 6 bases. The CDR3 protein is CASSLWRETQYF. The CDR3 DNA follows: TGTGCCAGCAGCTTATGGAGGGAGACCCAGTACTTC.

This clone turned up a few times. The rearrangement links TRBV30 to TRBJ1-1; maybe TRBD1 (5 bases). Trimming removed 0 bases at V and 5 bases at J, with 10 bases between. This CDR3 has 13 amino acids. Germline CDR1 GTSNPN, CDR2 SVGIG (reference sequence). The DNA of the CDR3 is TGTGCCTGGAGTGTAGGGGCTGGGACTGAAGCTTTCTTT. Translation gives CAWSVGAGTEAFF.

The V call is TRBV7-2, the J call TRBJ1-5; the D gene is possibly TRBD1 (6 bases). V lost 4 bases and J 2 bases, leaving 15 bases between the germline ends. Germline assignment: CDR1 SGHTA and CDR2 FQGNSA. The CDR3 totals 16 residues. The CDR3 bases are TGTGCCAGCAGCTCCCTAGGCAGGGGTGGCAATCAGCCCCAGCATTTT. Its protein product is CASSSLGRGGNQPQHF.